What follows are 19 T cell receptor beta chains derived from one specimen sequenced in a study of blood T cell repertoires in COVID-19. Libraries were prepared by immunoSEQ multiplex PCR; TCRdb keeps only in-frame clonotypes and omits some of them. The table shows fewer than 250,000 clones, with around 83% occurring only once. The sample taken for sequencing was peripheral blood. The receptors derive from a man aged 50-59 years with active or convalescent COVID-19.

J is TRBJ1-5 and V is TRBV6-6, with D tentatively TRBD1 (5 bases). Trimming removed 7 bases at V and 7 bases at J, with 17 bases between. Germline V lookup: CDR1 MNHNY, CDR2 SVGAGI (reference sequence). The CDR3 consists of 14 residues. CDR3 DNA: TGTGCCAGCACCCCCCAGGGCCGGGGGCAGCCCCAGCATTTT. Amino acid sequence: CASTPQGRGQPQHF.

The V gene is TRBV6-5, the J gene TRBJ2-2; D unresolved. CDR1 is MNHEY and CDR2 is SVGAGI in the germline V gene. The length of the CDR3 is 12 residues. The V end was cut by 8 bases, the J end by 1 base, with 5 bases between. As DNA, the CDR3 is TGTGCCAGCGGCAGGAACACCGGGGAGCTGTTTTTT. This encodes CASGRNTGELFF.

With regard to this clone: In the same sample, other DNA sequences code for this CDR3. V gene TRBV27 combines with J gene TRBJ1-1; D perhaps matches TRBD1 (5 bases). Trimming removed 2 bases from V and 2 bases from J, with 9 bases in between. Germline loops: CDR1 MNHEY, CDR2 SMNVEV (reference sequence). The CDR3 has 14 residues. The DNA for the CDR3 is TGTGCCAGCAGTTTACAGGGAAGAAACACTGAAGCTTTCTTT. Translated: CASSLQGRNTEAFF.

J is TRBJ1-4 and V is TRBV25-1; perhaps TRBD1 as D (5 bases). V lost 4 bases and J lost 5, with 8 bases in between. Germline V gene sequence: CDR1 MGHDK, CDR2 SYGVNS. The CDR3 has 13 amino acids. The CDR3 region is CASSGQMNEKLFF. The CDR3 bases are TGTGCCAGCAGTGGACAGATGAATGAAAAACTGTTTTTT.

The chain has TRBV30 and TRBJ1-4, with D unresolved. There are 12 residues in the CDR3. The germline V gene has CDR1 GTSNPN and CDR2 SVGIG (reference sequence). Trimming pared 1 base from V and 8 bases from J, leaving 8 bases between. The CDR3 spells CAWSESREKLFF. CDR3 DNA sequence: TGTGCCTGGAGTGAATCCAGGGAAAAACTGTTTTTT.

The rearrangement joins TRBV4-3 to TRBJ2-7; the match to TRBD2 covers 9 bases. CDR1 is LGHNA, CDR2 YSLEER, per germline. Germline trimming cut 0 bases from V and 4 bases from J; bases unmatched to any gene: 10. The CDR3 length is 17 residues. CDR3 amino acids: CASSQDISSGGGYEQYF. The DNA of the CDR3 is TGCGCCAGCAGCCAAGATATAAGTAGCGGGGGAGGATACGAGCAGTACTTC.

With regard to this clone: Relative to the germline gene, one junction end is altered; a read error may explain this. The chain employs TRBV7-7 and TRBJ2-7; D uncertain. Germline CDR1 reads SSHAT; CDR2 reads FNYEAQ (reference sequence). The CDR3 contains 14 residues. The CDR3 is CASSLAHSGYEQYF. Here the CDR3 DNA reads TGTGCTAGCAGCTTAGCCCACAGTGGGTACGAGCAGTACTTC.

This clone has more than one count but fewer than ten. The chain joins TRBV27 to TRBJ1-6; D gene ambiguous. Germline CDR1 MNHEY, CDR2 SMNVEV (reference sequence). CDR3 length: 14 residues. V was shortened by 2 bases and J by 5 bases, with 7 bases between the two germline ends. The CDR3 sequence is CASSLGPDNSPLHF. DNA of the CDR3: TGTGCCAGCAGTTTAGGGCCAGATAATTCACCCCTCCACTTT.

The rearrangement links TRBV7-6 to TRBJ1-6, with D possibly TRBD1 on 5 matching bases. The CDR3 is made up of 16 amino acids. Germline V gives CDR1 SGHVS, CDR2 FNYEAQ. V was shortened by 1 base and J by 8 bases, with 15 bases between the two germline ends. CDR3 loop: CASSLGTAGTYSPLHF. The CDR3 nucleotides read TGTGCCAGCAGCTTAGGGACGGCAGGGACTTATTCACCCCTCCACTTT. Drawing the rest from reference TRBV7-6 and TRBJ1-6, the complete variable domain is GAGVSQSPRYKVTKRGQDVALRCDPISGHVSLYWYRQALGQGPEFLTYFNYEAQQDKSGLPNDRFSAERPEGSISTLTIQRTEQRDSAMYRCASSLGTAGTYSPLHFGNGTRLTVT.

This chain links TRBV5-6 with TRBJ2-5; TRBD2 agrees at 7 bases. In germline, CDR1 is SGHDT, CDR2 YYEEEE. The CDR3 contains 16 residues. V lost 4 bases, J lost 3 bases, and 12 bases stayed unmatched. The CDR3 DNA is TGTGCCAGCAGCCATCTTACGGGACTAAGAAAAGAGACCCAGTACTTC. Translation: CASSHLTGLRKETQYF.

This chain links TRBV2 with TRBJ1-1; TRBD1 matches 10 bases. Per germline, CDR1 SNHLY and CDR2 FYNNEI. V gave up 3 bases and J gave up 3 bases; unmatched junction bases: 4. The CDR3 runs to 15 residues. The chain's CDR3 is CASSELDRGDTEAFF. Here the CDR3 DNA reads TGTGCCAGCAGTGAGTTGGACAGGGGGGACACTGAAGCTTTCTTT.

The chain is built from TRBV12-3 or TRBV12-4 and TRBJ1-1, with D perhaps TRBD1 (6 bases). This CDR3 is built from 12 residues. V lost 6 bases, J lost 4 bases, and 9 bases lay in between. The CDR3 DNA reads as TGTGCCAGCAGGCCACAGGGCACTGAAGCTTTCTTT. Protein product: CASRPQGTEAFF.

The chain recombines TRBV27 with TRBJ1-1; TRBD1 agrees at 7 bases. This CDR3 contains 13 residues. With V trimmed by 8 bases and J by 5 bases, 8 bases remained unmatched. Germline V lookup: CDR1 MNHEY, CDR2 SMNVEV (reference sequence). In DNA, the CDR3 is TGTGCCAGCGCCATGGGGACAGTGACTGAAGCTTTCTTT. This translates into CASAMGTVTEAFF.

Concerning this clone: Sequence at one end of the junction differs from germline and may be a read error. In the same sample, other DNA sequences code for this CDR3. The chain links TRBV6-5 to TRBJ1-3; 7 nucleotides match TRBD1. The CDR3 is 15 amino acids. Per the germline V gene, CDR1 is MNHEY and CDR2 is SVGAGI. CDR3 DNA sequence: TGCGCCAGCAGTCGAGGAGGGACAGATGGAAACACCATATATTTT. Its protein product is CASSRGGTDGNTIYF.

The V gene is TRBV30, the J gene TRBJ1-3, with TRBD1 matching 7 bases. The CDR3 runs 15 residues. Germline V CDR1 and CDR2: GTSNPN, SVGIG (reference sequence). The junction had 10 bases not matched to a gene; V was cut back by 3 bases and J by 5 bases. This CDR3 reads CAWSKPGGRRNTIYF. The CDR3 bases are TGTGCCTGGAGCAAACCAGGGGGGCGCAGAAACACCATATATTTT.

The chain is built from TRBV6-2 or TRBV6-3 and TRBJ2-5; 7 nucleotides match TRBD1. The J segment lost 5 bases and the V segment lost 2 bases, leaving 11 bases of the junction unmatched. CDR3 length equals 16 residues. Germline V gives CDR1 MNHEY, CDR2 SVGEGT. CDR3 protein: CASSYQPQGLEETQYF. For the CDR3, the DNA is TGTGCCAGCAGTTACCAACCACAGGGGTTGGAGGAGACCCAGTACTTC.

The rearrangement uses TRBV18 and TRBJ2-1, with TRBD1 matching 7 bases. The germline gives CDR1 KGHSH, CDR2 LQKENI. V shed 0 bases and J 11 bases; nucleotides not matched to a gene: 13. The CDR3 runs 16 residues. CDR3 in amino acids: CASSPPWDSSPQQQFF. The CDR3 DNA is TGTGCCAGCTCACCACCGTGGGACAGTTCTCCCCAGCAGCAGTTCTTC.

The chain joins TRBV11-2 to TRBJ1-1; TRBD1 matches at 7 bases. The CDR3 consists of 14 residues. J was trimmed by 3 bases and V by 3 bases; bases with no gene match: 4. Per the germline V gene, CDR1 is SGHAT and CDR2 is FQNNGV. The CDR3 DNA is TGTGCCAGCAGCTTCCTTCAGGGGGACACTGAAGCTTTCTTT. Protein product: CASSFLQGDTEAFF.

The chain carries TRBV19 and TRBJ2-7; 11 bases are a match to TRBD2. Germline V gives CDR1 LNHDA, CDR2 SQIVND (reference sequence). The CDR3 consists of 16 residues. Trimming removed 5 bases from V and 1 base from J; junction bases left unmatched: 7. The CDR3 coding sequence is TGTGCCAGTAGTTCATCCGGGACTAGCGGTTCCTACGAGCAGTACTTC. Translated: CASSSSGTSGSYEQYF.